This TCR beta chain came from a study of response to subunit inactivated influenza vaccine. A single record per CDR3 protein comes from TCRdb applying MiXCR to the RT-PCR reads. Found here are roughly 460,000 distinct CDR3 sequences, over 9.5% of them singletons; the top ten hold 12%. Comment on this clonotype: What it binds is unknown.

Study-wide results and caveats: Authors suggested few new T cells are recruited by each seasonal influenza vaccination.

The V and J ends lost 0 bases and 4 bases, in that order; junction bases with no gene match: 8. CDR3 length: 16 amino acids. The germline V gene has CDR1 SGHRS and CDR2 YFSETQ. The V call is TRBV5-1, the J call TRBJ2-5; TRBD1 aligns across 8 bases. Sequencing was performed on PBMCs from blood, taken about 40 days after vaccination. This sequence was found in a man aged 50 to 60 who received an inactivated influenza vaccine. CDR3 coding DNA: TGCGCCAGCAGCTTGGGGGGTCGGACAGGGCCAGAGACCCAGTACTTC. This codes for CASSLGGRTGPETQYF.